The 25 T cell receptor beta chains below all came from one sample that was sequenced in a study of cytomegalovirus exposure and HLA in healthy donors. The protocol was immunoSEQ multiplex PCR, while the TCRdb copy is restricted to in-frame clones and leaves out a portion. The repertoire consists of some 140,000 clones, with roughly nine tenths occurring once and the leading ten covering nearly 3%. Sequenced: PBMCs. The receptors stem from a man younger than 35 in good health and CMV-seronegative.

V usage is TRBV19 and J usage is TRBJ1-1; possible D gene TRBD1, 6 bases. Trimming shortened V by 0 bases and J by 5 bases, and 16 bases separated the two germline ends. This CDR3 has 16 amino acids. Germline-derived CDR1 and CDR2 are LNHDA and SQIVND (reference sequence). Written as DNA, the CDR3 is TGTGCCAGTAGTATAGATGGGAAGGGGGGGCAAACTGAAGCTTTCTTT. Encoded protein: CASSIDGKGGQTEAFF.

The V and J genes are TRBV5-6 and TRBJ1-4; D may be TRBD1 (5 bases). Trimming took 4 bases from V and 0 from J, leaving 10 bases between them. This CDR3 comprises 15 residues. Germline V gene data show CDR1 as SGHDT and CDR2 as YYEEEE. Here the CDR3 reads CASSPLTATNEKLFF. CDR3 DNA: TGTGCCAGCAGCCCGCTGACAGCAACTAATGAAAAACTGTTTTTT.

The V and J genes are TRBV7-8 and TRBJ1-3; D is ambiguous. V shed 8 bases and J shed 1 base, with 18 bases lying between them. This CDR3 comprises 16 residues. Germline CDR1 and CDR2: SGHVS and FQNEAQ. The CDR3 DNA reads TGTGCCAGCTCAGCTTATGAGCGCGGGTCTGGAAACACCATATATTTT. It codes for CASSAYERGSGNTIYF.

This clone was observed a few times. The chain recombines TRBV6-5 with TRBJ2-7, with 7 bases aligning to TRBD1. Germline trimming cut 2 bases from V and 1 base from J; bases unmatched to any gene: 2. This CDR3 region has 14 residues. CDR1 and CDR2 (germline): MNHEY, SVGAGI. The CDR3 region is CASSYMGQSYEQYF. The CDR3 coding sequence is TGTGCCAGCAGTTACATGGGACAGTCCTACGAGCAGTACTTC.

The rearrangement joins TRBV9 to TRBJ1-3, with 7 positions matching TRBD1. The length of the CDR3 is 16 residues. CDR1 and CDR2 (germline): SGDLS, YYNGEE. Trimming took 3 bases from V and 4 from J; bases not matched to a gene: 10. CDR3 in DNA: TGTGCCAGCAGCGAGAGAGAGGGGGCCGCAGGAAACACCATATATTTT. As protein: CASSEREGAAGNTIYF.

The DNA of the CDR3 is TGCGCCAGCAGCTCACTATCCTACGAGCAGTACTTC. It encodes CASSSLSYEQYF. The chain uses TRBV5-1 and TRBJ2-7; D gene uncertain. Germline V CDR1 and CDR2: SGHRS, YFSETQ. V was cut by 3 bases and J by 1 base, with 5 bases left in between. The CDR3 sequence is 12 residues long.

This chain joins TRBV7-8 and TRBJ2-5; D possibly corresponds to TRBD1 (6 bases). The CDR3 is made up of 15 amino acids. Germline V gene sequence: CDR1 SGHVS, CDR2 FQNEAQ. The V gene lost 3 bases and the J gene lost 2 bases, with 13 bases spanning the gap. The CDR3 nucleotides are TGTGCCAGCAGCTTGGCCAGGGGAACTCAAGAGACCCAGTACTTC. It codes for CASSLARGTQETQYF. Full variable domain (missing parts from reference TRBV7-8 and TRBJ2-5): GAGVSQSPRYKVAKRGQDVALRCDPISGHVSLFWYQQALGQGPEFLTYFQNEAQLDKSGLPSDRFFAERPEGSVSTLKIQRTQQEDSAVYLCASSLARGTQETQYFGPGTRLLVL.

The chain recombines TRBV6-1 with TRBJ2-3; 8 nucleotides line up with TRBD1. CDR1 MNHNS and CDR2 SASEGT come from the germline V gene. V gave up 6 bases and J gave up 2 bases; unmatched junction bases: 7. The CDR3 sequence is 15 residues long. Written as DNA, the CDR3 is TGTGCCAGCAGCGACAGGGGTCGAACCACAGATACGCAGTATTTT. Protein product: CASSDRGRTTDTQYF.

V is TRBV6-1 and J is TRBJ2-3; D is undetermined. Trimming took 8 bases from V and 3 from J, leaving 15 bases between them. This CDR3 region has 14 residues. Germline-derived CDR1 and CDR2 are MNHNS and SASEGT. The CDR3 here is CASGSQIATDTQYF. The CDR3 region has the DNA TGTGCCAGCGGGTCCCAAATAGCTACAGATACGCAGTATTTT.

The V call is TRBV5-4, the J call TRBJ1-2; TRBD1 matches 7 bases. With 4 bases clipped from V and 4 bases from J, the junction kept 13 bases outside the gene matches. The CDR3 spans 16 residues. CDR1 SGHNT and CDR2 YYREEE come from the germline V gene (reference sequence). CDR3 region: CASSPGQFTATYGYTF. The CDR3 coding sequence is TGTGCCAGCAGCCCGGGACAGTTTACGGCTACCTATGGCTACACCTTC.

The rearrangement joins TRBV6-5 to TRBJ1-2; no firm D call. The germline CDR1 and CDR2 sequences are MNHEY and SVGAGI. This CDR3 contains 14 residues. Trimming shortened V by 0 bases and J by 4 bases, and 9 bases separated the two germline ends. For the CDR3, the DNA is TGTGCCAGCAGTTACTCGCCCAGACTCTATGGCTACACCTTC. Its translation: CASSYSPRLYGYTF.

Only one count was recorded for this clone. The chain has TRBV15 and TRBJ2-1; 9 positions match TRBD2. V shed 1 base and J 6 bases; nucleotides not matched to a gene: 7. The CDR3 spans 16 residues. CDR1 is LNHNV and CDR2 is YYDKDF in the germline V gene (reference sequence). The CDR3 DNA reads as TGTGCCACCAGCAGAGGCCGAGCGGGAGGTCCCAATGAGCAGTTCTTC. It codes for CATSRGRAGGPNEQFF.

On this clone: Since the CDR3 does not end with the conserved phenylalanine or tryptophan, this likely comes from a read error. No DNA is shown, since the ends of the CDR3 on it are uncertain; the CDR3 is the one TCRdb lists. The V and J genes are TRBV6-1 and TRBJ2-7; the DNA was not compared with TRBD1, the D call given in the table. Germline V gives CDR1 MNHNS, CDR2 SASEGT. Including both end residues, the CDR3 is 12 amino acids long. The CDR3 sequence: CASSELLTGEFY.

The chain has TRBV15 and TRBJ1-1; D unresolved. CDR3 length: 13 amino acids. V dropped 2 bases and J dropped 1 base, with 5 bases sitting between them. From germline, CDR1 is LNHNV and CDR2 YYDKDF (reference sequence). The CDR3 region is CATSRSRNTEAFF. The CDR3 DNA follows: TGTGCCACCAGCAGATCGAGGAACACTGAAGCTTTCTTT. Variable domain in full (rest from reference TRBV15 and TRBJ1-1): DAMVIQNPRYQVTQFGKPVTLSCSQTLNHNVMYWYQQKSSQAPKLLFHYYDKDFNNEADTPDNFQSRRPNTSFCFLDIRSPGLGDTAMYLCATSRSRNTEAFFGQGTRLTVV.

The rearrangement joins TRBV19 to TRBJ1-1; D might be TRBD1 (5 bases). Germline V lookup: CDR1 LNHDA, CDR2 SQIVND (reference sequence). This CDR3 region has 13 residues. Trimming took off 4 bases at V and 3 bases at J, with 9 bases between the two ends. CDR3 in amino acids: CASSSTGYTEAFF. In DNA form, the CDR3 reads TGTGCCAGTAGTAGTACAGGATACACTGAAGCTTTCTTT.

V is TRBV10-3 and J is TRBJ2-2, with 7 bases lining up with TRBD1. V shed 9 bases and J 3 bases; nucleotides not matched to a gene: 4. CDR3 length equals 13 residues. Per germline, CDR1 ENHRY and CDR2 SYGVKD. The CDR3 spells CAILQGYTGELFF. CDR3 bases: TGTGCCATATTACAGGGGTACACCGGGGAGCTGTTTTTT.

The chain has TRBV18 and TRBJ2-2, with a weak D call TRBD1 (6 bases). Germline CDR1 reads KGHSH; CDR2 reads LQKENI. Trimming took off 3 bases at V and 0 bases at J, with 11 bases between the two ends. The CDR3 is 16 residues long. CDR3 protein: CASSPRTVPNTGELFF. The CDR3 DNA reads TGTGCCAGCTCACCCAGGACAGTCCCGAACACCGGGGAGCTGTTTTTT. The full variable domain, rest sourced from reference TRBV18 and TRBJ2-2, is NAGVMQNPRHLVRRRGQEARLRCSPMKGHSHVYWYRQLPEEGLKFMVYLQKENIIDESGMPKERFSAEFPKEGPSILRIQQVVRGDSAAYFCASSPRTVPNTGELFFGEGSRLTVL.

This clone was seen more than once but under ten times. This chain joins TRBV9 and TRBJ2-7; 8 bases are a match to TRBD2. The V and J ends lost 1 base and 3 bases, in that order; junction bases with no gene match: 3. CDR1 and CDR2 (germline): SGDLS, YYNGEE. The CDR3 has 14 residues. CDR3 DNA sequence: TGTGCCAGCAGCGTAACCAGCGGGAGCTACGAGCAGTACTTC. Residues: CASSVTSGSYEQYF.

In its sample, this clone was seen once. The chain combines TRBV27 with TRBJ1-2; 7 bases agree with TRBD1. V was pared by 3 bases and J by 8 bases, with 15 bases of the junction left unmatched. The CDR3 totals 16 residues. Germline loops: CDR1 MNHEY, CDR2 SMNVEV (reference sequence). CDR3: CASSFLGQTGNYGYTF. Written as DNA, the CDR3 is TGTGCCAGCAGTTTCCTGGGCCAGACAGGGAATTACGGCTACACCTTC.

This chain joins TRBV10-3 and TRBJ1-5; 8 nucleotides match TRBD1. The germline gives CDR1 ENHRY, CDR2 SYGVKD. V dropped 10 bases and J dropped 1; count of bases not matched to a gene: 6. CDR3 length: 14 amino acids. The CDR3 is CATQQGGSNQPQHF. DNA of the CDR3: TGTGCCACCCAACAGGGGGGAAGCAATCAGCCCCAGCATTTT.

The chain recombines TRBV10-3 with TRBJ1-1, with 10 bases fitting TRBD1. The CDR3 runs to 17 residues. CDR1 is ENHRY, CDR2 SYGVKD, per germline. V trimming: 6 bases; J trimming: 0 bases; junction bases outside the gene matches: 10. This CDR3 is CAIRTGTGDLMNTEAFF. As DNA, the CDR3 is TGTGCCATCAGAACCGGGACAGGGGACCTCATGAACACTGAAGCTTTCTTT.

The chain has TRBV28 and TRBJ2-6; TRBD1 aligns across 9 bases. Germline loops: CDR1 MDHEN, CDR2 SYDVKM. V lost 8 bases, J lost 0 bases, and 11 bases stayed unmatched. The CDR3 spans 18 residues. The CDR3, as DNA: TGTGCCAGCGGATTCCGGGACAGGGTTACCTCTGGGGCCAACGTCCTGACTTTC. Translation: CASGFRDRVTSGANVLTF.

The chain couples TRBV4-2 to TRBJ2-3; tentatively, D is TRBD2 (6 bases). CDR3 length equals 16 residues. V was trimmed by 4 bases and J by 0 bases, leaving 14 bases between them. Germline-derived CDR1 and CDR2 are LGHNA and YNFKEQ. CDR3 in DNA: TGTGCCAGCAGCCTCAGCGGGTCGGGTAGCACAGATACGCAGTATTTT. Translating it yields CASSLSGSGSTDTQYF.

A remark on this clone: The junction departs from the called germline gene at one end, perhaps through a read error. The CDR3 DNA reads as TGTGCCAGCAGCTTAGGGGCCGGCGGGACGGTACTTTTT. Translating it yields CASSLGAGGTVLF. The chain joins TRBV7-2 to TRBJ2-2, with D perhaps matching TRBD2 (6 bases). The CDR3 runs to 13 residues. CDR1 is SGHTA and CDR2 is FQGNSA in the germline V gene.

The rearrangement links TRBV30 to TRBJ2-1; D is uncertain. Germline CDR1 is GTSNPN and CDR2 is SVGIG (reference sequence). The germline V and J ends were trimmed by 3 bases and 2 bases, with 20 bases remaining between them. The CDR3 has 17 amino acids. The CDR3 reads CAWRLPLGRSPYNEQFF. The CDR3 DNA is TGTGCCTGGAGATTGCCCCTTGGGCGATCCCCCTACAATGAGCAGTTCTTC.